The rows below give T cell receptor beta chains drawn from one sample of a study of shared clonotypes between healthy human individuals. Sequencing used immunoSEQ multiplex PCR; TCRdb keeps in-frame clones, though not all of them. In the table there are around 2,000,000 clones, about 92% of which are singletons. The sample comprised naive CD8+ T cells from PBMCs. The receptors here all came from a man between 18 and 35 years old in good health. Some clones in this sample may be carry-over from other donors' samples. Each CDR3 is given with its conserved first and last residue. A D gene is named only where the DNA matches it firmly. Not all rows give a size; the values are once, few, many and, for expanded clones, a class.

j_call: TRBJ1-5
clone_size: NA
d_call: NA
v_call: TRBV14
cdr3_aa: CASSQAAGDQPQHF
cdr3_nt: TGTGCCAGCAGCCAAGCTGCAGGGGATCAGCCCCAGCATTTT

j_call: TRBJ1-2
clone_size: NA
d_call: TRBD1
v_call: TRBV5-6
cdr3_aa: CASSWETGRIQDGYTF
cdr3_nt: TGTGCCAGCAGCTGGGAGACAGGGAGAATTCAAGATGGCTACACCTTC

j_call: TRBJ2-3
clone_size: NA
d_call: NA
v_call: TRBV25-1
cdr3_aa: CASSELLDTQYF
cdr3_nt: TGTGCCAGCAGTGAATTATTAGATACGCAGTATTTT

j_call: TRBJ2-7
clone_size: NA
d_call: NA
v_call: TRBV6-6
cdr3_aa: CASSPTRDEQYF
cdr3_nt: TGTGCCAGCAGTCCGACGCGAGACGAGCAGTACTTC

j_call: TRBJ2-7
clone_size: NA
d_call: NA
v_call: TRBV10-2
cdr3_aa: CASSELFQSEQYF
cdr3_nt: TGCGCCAGCAGTGAGTTGTTTCAGTCCGAGCAGTACTTC

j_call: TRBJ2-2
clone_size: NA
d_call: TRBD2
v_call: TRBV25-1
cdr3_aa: CASSDWGGTGELFF
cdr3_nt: TGTGCCAGCAGCGATTGGGGGGGCACCGGGGAGCTGTTTTTT

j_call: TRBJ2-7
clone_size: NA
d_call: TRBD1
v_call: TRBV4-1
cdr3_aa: CASSQRQTGGSYEQYF
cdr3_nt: TGCGCCAGCAGCCAACGCCAGACAGGGGGGTCCTACGAGCAGTACTTC

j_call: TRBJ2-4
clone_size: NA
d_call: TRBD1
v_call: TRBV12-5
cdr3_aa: CASAIGDSQKNIQYF
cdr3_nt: TGTGCTAGTGCTATCGGGGACAGCCAAAAAAACATTCAGTACTTC

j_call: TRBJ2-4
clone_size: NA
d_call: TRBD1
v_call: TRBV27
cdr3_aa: CASSHRGGKNIQYF
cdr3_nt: TGTGCCAGCAGTCACAGGGGTGGCAAAAACATTCAGTACTTC

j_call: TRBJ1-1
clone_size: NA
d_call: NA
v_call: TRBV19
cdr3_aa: CASSQRPSSPPAEAFF
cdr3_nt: TGTGCCAGTAGTCAGAGGCCCAGTTCCCCGCCAGCTGAAGCTTTCTTT

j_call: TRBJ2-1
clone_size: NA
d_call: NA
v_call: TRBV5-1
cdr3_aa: CASSLFGGPMTGEQFF
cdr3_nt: TGCGCCAGCAGCTTGTTTGGGGGGCCCATGACCGGTGAGCAGTTCTTC

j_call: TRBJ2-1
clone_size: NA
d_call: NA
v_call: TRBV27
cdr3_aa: CASSFREQFF
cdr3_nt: TGTGCCAGCAGTTTCCGGGAGCAGTTCTTC

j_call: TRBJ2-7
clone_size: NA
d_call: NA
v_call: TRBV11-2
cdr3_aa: CASSFGNNEQYF
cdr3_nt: TGTGCCAGCAGCTTCGGAAACAACGAGCAGTACTTC

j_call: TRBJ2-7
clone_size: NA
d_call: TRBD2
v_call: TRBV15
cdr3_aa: CATSRAGGGGVEQYF
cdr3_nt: TGTGCCACCAGCAGAGCGGGAGGGGGGGGTGTCGAGCAGTACTTC

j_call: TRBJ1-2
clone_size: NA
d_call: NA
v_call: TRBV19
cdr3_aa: CASSINGPPVEYGYTF
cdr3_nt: TGTGCCAGTAGTATTAATGGGCCGCCGGTTGAGTATGGCTACACCTTC

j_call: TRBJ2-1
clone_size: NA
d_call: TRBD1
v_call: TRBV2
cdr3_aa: CASREQGAGEQFF
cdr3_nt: TGTGCCAGCAGGGAACAGGGGGCAGGTGAGCAGTTCTTC

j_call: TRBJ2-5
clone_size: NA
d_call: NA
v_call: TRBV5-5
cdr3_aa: CASSLGLGEQETQYF
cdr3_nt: TGTGCCAGCAGCTTGGGCCTCGGGGAACAAGAGACCCAGTACTTC

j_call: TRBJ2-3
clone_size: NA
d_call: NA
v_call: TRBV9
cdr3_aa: CASSPGARGDTQYF
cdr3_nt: TGTGCCAGCAGCCCCGGGGCCCGGGGGGATACGCAGTATTTT

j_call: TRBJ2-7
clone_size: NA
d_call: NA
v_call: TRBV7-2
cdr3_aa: CASSSKWTGDYEQYF
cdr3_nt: TGTGCCAGCAGCTCCAAATGGACGGGGGACTACGAGCAGTACTTC

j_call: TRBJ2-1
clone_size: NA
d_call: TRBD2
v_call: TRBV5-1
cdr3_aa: CASTLSGRNEQFF
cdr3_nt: TGCGCCAGCACCCTTAGCGGGCGAAATGAGCAGTTCTTC

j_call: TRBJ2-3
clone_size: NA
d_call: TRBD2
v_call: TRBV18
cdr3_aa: CASSAEGLASQDTQYF
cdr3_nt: TGTGCCAGCTCCGCAGAGGGACTAGCCTCCCAAGATACGCAGTATTTT

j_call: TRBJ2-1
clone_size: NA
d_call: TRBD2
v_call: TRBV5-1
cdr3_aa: CASRIRTSGYNEQFF
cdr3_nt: TGCGCCAGCAGAATCCGGACTAGCGGCTACAATGAGCAGTTCTTC

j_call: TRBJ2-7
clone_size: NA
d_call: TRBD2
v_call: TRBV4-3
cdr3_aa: CASSQTNSGSLPMGLF
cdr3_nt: TGCGCCAGCAGCCAAACCAATAGCGGGAGTCTTCCGATGGGGTTGTTC

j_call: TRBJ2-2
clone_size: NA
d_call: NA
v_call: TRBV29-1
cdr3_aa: CSADGTGELFF
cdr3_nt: TGCAGCGCGGATGGAACCGGGGAGCTGTTTTTT

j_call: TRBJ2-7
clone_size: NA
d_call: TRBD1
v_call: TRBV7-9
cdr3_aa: CASTPPGGSYEQYF
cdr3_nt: TGTGCCAGCACCCCCCCAGGGGGCTCCTACGAGCAGTACTTC

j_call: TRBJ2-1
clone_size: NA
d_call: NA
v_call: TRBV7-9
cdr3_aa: CASSRTPDNEQFF
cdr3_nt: TGTGCCAGCAGCCGAACACCCGACAATGAGCAGTTCTTC

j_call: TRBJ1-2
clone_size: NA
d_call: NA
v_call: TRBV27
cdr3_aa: CASSAPGFNYGYTF
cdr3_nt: TGTGCCAGCAGTGCCCCGGGATTTAACTATGGCTACACCTTC

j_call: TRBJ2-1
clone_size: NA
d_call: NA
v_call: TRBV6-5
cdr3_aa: CASSYEDRLYNEQFF
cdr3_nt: TGTGCCAGCAGTTACGAAGACAGACTCTACAATGAGCAGTTCTTC

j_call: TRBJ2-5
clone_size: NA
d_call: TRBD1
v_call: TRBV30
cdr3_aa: CAWSVLGTGQETQYF
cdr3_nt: TGTGCCTGGAGTGTACTCGGGACAGGACAAGAGACCCAGTACTTC

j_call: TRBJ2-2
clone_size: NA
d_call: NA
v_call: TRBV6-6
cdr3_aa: CASIQGPNTGELFF
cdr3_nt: TGTGCCAGCATCCAGGGACCGAACACCGGGGAGCTGTTTTTT

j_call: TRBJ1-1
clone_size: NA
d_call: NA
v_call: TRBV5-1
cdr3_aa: CASSKGLKYFEAFF
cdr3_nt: TGCGCCAGCAGTAAGGGGCTGAAATACTTTGAAGCTTTCTTT

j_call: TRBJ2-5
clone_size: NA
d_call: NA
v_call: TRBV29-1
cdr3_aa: CSVLWVTQETQYF
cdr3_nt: TGCAGCGTTCTGTGGGTCACCCAAGAGACCCAGTACTTC

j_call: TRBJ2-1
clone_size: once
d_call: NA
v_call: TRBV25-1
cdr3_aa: CASSEVAYNEQFF
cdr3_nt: TGTGCCAGCAGTGAGGTTGCGTATAATGAGCAGTTCTTC

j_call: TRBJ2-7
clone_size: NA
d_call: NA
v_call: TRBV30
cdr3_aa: CAWSYRREQYF
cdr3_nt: TGTGCCTGGAGTTACAGGCGCGAGCAGTACTTC

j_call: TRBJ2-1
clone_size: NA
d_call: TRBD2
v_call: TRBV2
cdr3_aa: CASPRERGNNEQFF
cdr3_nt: TGTGCCAGCCCCCGGGAGCGGGGGAACAATGAGCAGTTCTTC

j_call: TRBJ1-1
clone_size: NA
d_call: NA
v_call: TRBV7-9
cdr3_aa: CASSPPYRGTEAFF
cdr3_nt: TGTGCCAGCAGCCCCCCGTACCGGGGCACTGAAGCTTTCTTT

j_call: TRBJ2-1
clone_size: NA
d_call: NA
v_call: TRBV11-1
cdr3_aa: CASSLDRYYNEQFF
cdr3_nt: TGTGCCAGCAGCTTAGATCGTTACTACAATGAGCAGTTCTTC

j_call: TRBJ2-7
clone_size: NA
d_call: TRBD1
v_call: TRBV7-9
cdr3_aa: CASSFGQGAVYEQYF
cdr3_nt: TGTGCCAGCAGCTTTGGGCAGGGGGCCGTCTACGAGCAGTACTTC

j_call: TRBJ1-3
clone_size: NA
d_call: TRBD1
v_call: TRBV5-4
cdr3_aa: CASSLGTGDYSPGNTIYF
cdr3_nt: TGTGCCAGCAGCTTAGGGACAGGGGATTATAGTCCTGGAAACACCATATATTTT

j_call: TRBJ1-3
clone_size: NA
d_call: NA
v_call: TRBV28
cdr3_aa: CASSPTQSSGNTIYF
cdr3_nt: TGTGCCAGCAGTCCAACCCAGAGCTCTGGAAACACCATATATTTT

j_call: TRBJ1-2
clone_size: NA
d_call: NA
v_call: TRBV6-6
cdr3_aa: CASSYFLEGRSYGYTF
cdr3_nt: TGTGCCAGCAGTTACTTTTTGGAGGGAAGGAGCTATGGCTACACCTTC

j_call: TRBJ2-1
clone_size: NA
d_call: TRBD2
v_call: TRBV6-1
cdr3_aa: CASSFPREANNEQFF
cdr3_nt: TGTGCCAGCAGCTTCCCGCGGGAGGCGAACAATGAGCAGTTCTTC

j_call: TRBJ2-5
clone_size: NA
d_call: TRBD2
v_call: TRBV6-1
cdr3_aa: CASREIGLAQEETQYF
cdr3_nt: TGTGCCAGCAGAGAAATAGGACTAGCGCAAGAAGAGACCCAGTACTTC

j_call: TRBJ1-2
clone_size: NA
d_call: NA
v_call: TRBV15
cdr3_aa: CATSRPRTDHYGYTF
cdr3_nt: TGTGCCACCAGCAGACCCCGGACAGATCACTATGGCTACACCTTC

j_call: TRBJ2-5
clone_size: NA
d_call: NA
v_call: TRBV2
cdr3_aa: CATLGTHQETQYF
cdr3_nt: TGTGCCACCCTCGGGACACACCAAGAGACCCAGTACTTC

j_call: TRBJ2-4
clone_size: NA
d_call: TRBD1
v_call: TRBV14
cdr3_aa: CASSLRQGVTKNIQYF
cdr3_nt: TGTGCCAGCAGCCTCAGACAGGGGGTGACCAAAAACATTCAGTACTTC

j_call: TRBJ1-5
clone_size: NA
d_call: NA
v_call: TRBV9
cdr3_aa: CASSRNSNQPQHF
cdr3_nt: TGTGCCAGCAGCAGAAATAGCAATCAGCCCCAGCATTTT

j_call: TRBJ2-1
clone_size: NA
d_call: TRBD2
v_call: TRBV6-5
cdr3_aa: CASSYYSGSLYNEQFF
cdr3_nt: TGTGCCAGCAGTTACTATAGCGGGAGTCTTTACAATGAGCAGTTCTTC

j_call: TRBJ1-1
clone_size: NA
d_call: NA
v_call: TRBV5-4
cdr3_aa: CASNGMDLNTEAFF
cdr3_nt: TGTGCCAGCAACGGAATGGACCTGAACACTGAAGCTTTCTTT

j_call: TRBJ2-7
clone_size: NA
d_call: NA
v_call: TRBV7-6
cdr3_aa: CASSLALGAYEQYF
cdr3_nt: TGTGCCAGCAGCTTAGCATTGGGGGCCTACGAGCAGTACTTC

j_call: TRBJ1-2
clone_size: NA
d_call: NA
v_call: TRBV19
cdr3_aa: CASSMVRELYYYGYTF
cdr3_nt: TGTGCCAGTAGTATGGTGCGGGAATTGTATTACTATGGCTACACCTTC